This T cell receptor beta chain is from a study of vaccination and CD4 T cells after COVID-19. About the study: Investigators stimulated cells with overlapping spike peptides drawn from SARS-CoV-2, HCoV-NL63, HCoV-OC43 and HCoV-229E. Study-wide results and caveats: Convalescent patients studied were relatively few, and early post-infection timepoints were absent.

This clonotype was counted a few times. Its antigen is unknown. The Oncomine TCR Beta short-read assay generated sequence data from the DNA of cultured CD4+ T cells. TCRdb re-called the PCR reads with MiXCR, one entry per CDR3 protein. The data contain roughly 20,000 distinct CDR3 sequences, roughly two fifths of them singletons. The CDR3 has 15 residues. Germline V gives CDR1 LGHNA, CDR2 YSLEER. The V gene end was trimmed by 1 base and the J gene end by 1 base; junction bases not matched to a gene: 1. The treatment denotes: roughly 11-day PBMC culture with coronavirus spike peptide pools or control peptides (ViraFEST assay). Negative selection enriched CD4+ T cells from cultures at roughly 11 days.

This clonotype was sampled from a human donor who had recovered from COVID-19. Sample: CD4+ T cells from blood, cultured in vitro, taken after SARS-CoV-2 vaccination. This chain joins TRBV4-3 and TRBJ2-7; 10 positions match TRBD1. The CDR3 bases are TGCGCCAGCAGCCAAGGGACAGGGGGGTCCTACGAGCAGTACTTC. The encoded protein is CASSQGTGGSYEQYF.